Listed below are T cell receptor beta chains from one sample, sequenced in a study of breast tumors, draining lymph nodes, adjacent tissues. TCRdb called the multiplex PCR reads again in MiXCR, with one record for every CDR3 protein. The data show around 290,000 distinct CDR3 sequences, with around 31% seen just once and around 1.1% held by the top ten. Source material: axillary lymph node tissue. These TCRs come from a female donor with breast cancer. Some clones in this sample may be carry-over from other donors' samples. The CDR3 runs from the conserved cysteine through the conserved F or W. Size tells how often a clone was seen (once, few, many) or the class of an expanded clone, and some rows leave it out.

clone size | V gene | CDR3 protein
NA | TRBV6-5 | CASSRAAAQETQYF
many | TRBV20-1 | CSAGTADTQYF
NA | TRBV6-5 | CASSSSHTPSNQPQHF
NA | TRBV4-2 | CASSQDRTGQKLFF
NA | TRBV6-5 | CASKPQRGGKLFF
many | TRBV5-1 | CASSLVLTGSHEQFF
many | TRBV29-1 | CSARGMTSGSTDTQYF
NA | TRBV6-6 | CASSPRQGHSYEQYF
NA | TRBV6-4 | CARRPRGNTEAFF
few | TRBV5-4 | CASRLGQATDTQYF
few | TRBV25-1 | CANMGRSYSPLHF
NA | TRBV6-6 | CASNWAVASSPGAETQYF
few | TRBV3-1 | CASSQRGGQFSVYEQYF
many | TRBV11-2 | CASSLYRQGRDYEQYF
many | TRBV15 | CATSSIASRAKETQYF
many | TRBV11-3 | CASSSLAGGPTFEQYF
NA | TRBV19 | CASSIETSGRPYNEQFF
NA | TRBV5-5 | CASSLGTGGPNEQFF
NA | TRBV6-5 | CASSLGEHRETQYF
few | TRBV13 | CASQTGTGVSGNTIYF
many | TRBV5-6 | CASSLGRLSYEQYF
NA | TRBV12-3/TRBV12-4 | CASSRMASGNNEQFF
NA | TRBV7-2 | CASSLFWGNTEAFF
NA | TRBV6-5 | CASTPTGTRNEKLFF
many | TRBV24-1 | CATSDPGGTSGYNEQFF
NA | TRBV7-8 | CASSSGLAGGETDTQYF
many | TRBV7-3 | CASSTYGGMMTDTQYF
many | TRBV10-3 | CAISESTTSGQETQYF
many | TRBV29-1 | CSVHDSAYEQYF
many | TRBV6-2/TRBV6-3 | CASSNLDQQPQHF
few | TRBV12-3/TRBV12-4 | CASRPLAGVGDEQFF
many | TRBV6-1 | CASSEGFRDGYTF
NA | TRBV20-1 | CSARPWENTTYF
NA | TRBV6-5 | CASSYSIPGSNYGYTF
many | TRBV7-2 | CASSFDRSSYEQYF
many | TRBV11-2 | CASSTQGETQYF
NA | TRBV28 | CASLGVGNQPQHF
NA | TRBV10-1 | CASSLQELDNSPLHF
NA | TRBV6-5 | CASSYLGPLSGDTIYF
many | TRBV12-5 | CASGLQGGETQYF
many | TRBV24-1 | CATSQWGRYTF
many | TRBV19 | CASNAGGNGQPQHF
NA | TRBV20-1 | CSATLLQVVTNEKLSF
many | TRBV6-5 | CASTGGAPYEQYF
NA | TRBV5-1 | CASRTGASSPLHF
many | TRBV7-9 | CASSHENLNEQFF
NA | TRBV19 | CASSTTRATGGTPPGELFF
NA | TRBV11-2 | CASSLDNEPFF
many | TRBV20-1 | CSAHTGDRTYEQYF
many | TRBV7-8 | CASSQGNSENEQFF
many | TRBV18 | CASSPPSPAQYF
many | TRBV11-3 | CASSSSPSLAEQYF
once | TRBV7-9 | CASSPTAQGAPNYGYTF
NA | TRBV29-1 | CSVALGTEAFF